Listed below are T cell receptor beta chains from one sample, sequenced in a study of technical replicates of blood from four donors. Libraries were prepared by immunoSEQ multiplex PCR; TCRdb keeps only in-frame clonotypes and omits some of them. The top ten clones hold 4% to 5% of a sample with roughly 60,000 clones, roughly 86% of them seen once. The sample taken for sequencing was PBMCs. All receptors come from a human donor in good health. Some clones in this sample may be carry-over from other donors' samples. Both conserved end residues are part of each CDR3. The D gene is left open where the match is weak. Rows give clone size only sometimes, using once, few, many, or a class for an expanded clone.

CASSPDTTRTDTQYF,TGCGCCAGCAGCCCCGACACAACACGCACAGATACGCAGTATTTT,TRBV5-1,TRBJ2-3,-,-
CASKIGWRGEQFF,TGTGCCAGCAAGATAGGGTGGCGCGGGGAGCAGTTCTTC,TRBV6-5,TRBJ2-1,-,-
CASSVSPGGQPQHF,TGTGCCAGCAGTGTGTCCCCGGGGGGTCAGCCCCAGCATTTT,TRBV6-1,TRBJ1-5,-,-
CASSLRADTQYF,TGTGCCAGCAGCTTAAGAGCAGATACGCAGTATTTT,TRBV7-2,TRBJ2-3,once,-
CASSGQGARGYTF,TGTGCCAGCAGTGGACAGGGGGCGCGGGGCTACACCTTC,TRBV6-5,TRBJ1-2,-,TRBD1
CASSPGGTSSVAQYF,TGTGCCAGCAGCCCGGGCGGGACGTCTTCGGTCGCGCAGTATTTT,TRBV9,TRBJ2-3,-,-
CAISETSTDTQYF,TGTGCCATCAGTGAGACTAGCACAGATACGCAGTATTTT,TRBV10-3,TRBJ2-3,-,-
CASSPLTATLDYGYTF,TGTGCCAGCAGCCCTTTGACAGCGACCCTTGACTATGGCTACACCTTC,TRBV5-6,TRBJ1-2,-,-
CASSDRGFQPQHF,TGTGCCAGCAGTGATCGGGGGTTTCAGCCCCAGCATTTT,TRBV2,TRBJ1-5,-,-
CASSYSSRTGNTIYF,TGTGCCAGCAGTTACTCGTCCAGGACTGGAAACACCATATATTTT,TRBV6-5,TRBJ1-3,-,-
CASSEFSGF,TGTGCCAGCAGCGAGTTCTCTGGCTTT,TRBV21-1,TRBJ1-6,-,-
CASSLRTGGYEQYF,TGTGCCAGCAGTTTAAGGACAGGGGGGTACGAGCAGTACTTC,TRBV28,TRBJ2-7,-,TRBD1
CASSPSLAATDTQYF,TGTGCCAGCTCCCCCTCCCTAGCGGCCACAGATACGCAGTATTTT,TRBV18,TRBJ2-3,-,TRBD2
CASRAGVGSGELFF,TGCGCCAGCAGAGCGGGAGTGGGATCCGGGGAGCTGTTTTTT,TRBV5-1,TRBJ2-2,-,TRBD2
CADPRRSSYNEQFF,TGTGCCGATCCTCGGCGGAGCTCCTACAATGAGCAGTTCTTC,TRBV11-3,TRBJ2-1,-,-
CASSTRTSGVQETQYF,TGTGCCAGCAGCACCAGGACTAGCGGGGTCCAAGAGACCCAGTACTTC,TRBV7-2,TRBJ2-5,-,TRBD2
CASSPPQAGLAQFF,TGTGCCAGCTCGCCCCCTCAAGCAGGACTAGCTCAGTTCTTC,TRBV18,TRBJ2-1,-,TRBD2
CASSTGGAGNTIYF,TGTGCCAGCAGTACAGGGGGAGCGGGAAACACCATATATTTT,TRBV2,TRBJ1-3,-,TRBD1
CASSFGSYGYTF,TGTGCCAGCAGCTTTGGGAGCTATGGCTACACCTTC,TRBV7-2,TRBJ1-2,-,-
CASSQAQGKDTQYF,TGCGCCAGCAGCCAAGCTCAGGGCAAAGATACGCAGTATTTT,TRBV4-3,TRBJ2-3,-,-
CASSDTGHYGYTF,TGTGCCAGCAGTGACACAGGGCACTATGGCTACACCTTC,TRBV6-1,TRBJ1-2,-,-
CASSSRQVPTEAFF,TGTGCCAGCAGCTCCCGTCAGGTACCCACTGAAGCTTTCTTT,TRBV9,TRBJ1-1,-,-
CAQRWSTEAFF,TGTGCCCAAAGGTGGAGCACTGAAGCTTTCTTT,TRBV30,TRBJ1-1,few,-
CASSETGGGGYTF,TGTGCCAGCAGTGAGACAGGGGGCGGTGGCTACACCTTC,TRBV6-1,TRBJ1-2,-,TRBD1
CASSFAGPGEQYF,TGTGCCAGCAGCTTCGCCGGGCCAGGGGAGCAGTACTTC,TRBV7-2,TRBJ2-7,few,-
CASSLESGRASEQYF,TGTGCCAGCAGCTTAGAAAGCGGGAGGGCCTCCGAGCAGTACTTC,TRBV7-2,TRBJ2-7,-,TRBD2
CASSILPTGELFF,TGTGCCAGCAGCATACTTCCTACCGGGGAGCTGTTTTTT,TRBV7-2,TRBJ2-2,-,-
CASSPNGAGLFYEQYF,TGTGCCAGCAGCCCCAATGGAGCGGGACTCTTCTACGAGCAGTACTTC,TRBV11-3,TRBJ2-7,-,TRBD2
CASSPSPSPDGYTF,TGTGCCAGCAGCCCTAGCCCGAGTCCGGATGGCTACACCTTC,TRBV9,TRBJ1-2,once,-
CAISEFTSGPYEQYF,TGTGCCATCAGTGAGTTTACTAGCGGTCCTTACGAGCAGTACTTC,TRBV10-3,TRBJ2-7,-,TRBD2
CASSFQRLGEQYF,TGTGCCAGCAGCTTCCAACGTCTCGGCGAGCAGTACTTC,TRBV7-2,TRBJ2-7,-,-
CASRLQGMGEQYF,TGTGCCAGTCGATTACAGGGGATGGGCGAGCAGTACTTC,TRBV5-6,TRBJ2-7,-,TRBD1
CASSWDSMNTEAFF,TGTGCCAGCAGCTGGGACAGCATGAACACTGAAGCTTTCTTT,TRBV5-4,TRBJ1-1,-,TRBD1
CASSSAGGPYNEQFF,TGTGCCAGCAGCTCCGCGGGGGGGCCGTACAATGAGCAGTTCTTC,TRBV7-2,TRBJ2-1,once,TRBD2
CASSPGLNYGYTF,TGTGCCAGCAGTCCAGGATTAAACTATGGCTACACCTTC,TRBV2,TRBJ1-2,-,-
CASSLTMEDLYGYTF,TGTGCCAGCAGCCTTACAATGGAGGATCTCTATGGCTACACCTTC,TRBV9,TRBJ1-2,-,-
CASSLYIVRGPYEQYF,TGTGCCAGCAGTCTCTACATCGTCAGGGGCCCCTACGAGCAGTACTTC,TRBV27,TRBJ2-7,-,-
CALRSRHYEQYF,TGTGCCCTCAGATCCAGGCACTACGAGCAGTACTTC,TRBV19,TRBJ2-7,-,-
CASSQKLEAFF,TGTGCCAGCAGTCAAAAACTTGAAGCTTTCTTT,TRBV7-9,TRBJ1-1,-,-
CASTLLAGPAYEQYF,TGTGCCAGCACCCTACTAGCGGGGCCGGCCTACGAGCAGTACTTC,TRBV7-2,TRBJ2-7,-,TRBD2
CASTLAGAATDTQYF,TGTGCCAGCACTTTGGCGGGGGCAGCCACAGATACGCAGTATTTT,TRBV2,TRBJ2-3,once,-
CASRATSGGAHESQYF,TGTGCCAGCAGAGCGACTAGCGGGGGGGCCCACGAATCGCAGTATTTT,TRBV9,TRBJ2-3,-,TRBD2
CASSIGGQTLYGYTF,TGTGCCAGTAGTATAGGGGGACAGACCCTCTATGGCTACACCTTC,TRBV19,TRBJ1-2,-,TRBD1
CASSLSGRGETQYF,TGTGCCAGCAGTTTATCCGGGCGGGGGGAGACCCAGTACTTC,TRBV28,TRBJ2-5,-,TRBD2
CAISTTLDRDPDTQYF,TGTGCCATCAGTACAACCTTGGACAGGGATCCAGATACGCAGTATTTT,TRBV10-3,TRBJ2-3,few,TRBD1
CASSFRDRGVEQYF,TGTGCCAGCAGTTTCCGGGACAGGGGAGTCGAGCAGTACTTC,TRBV11-2,TRBJ2-7,once,TRBD1
CASSLFGGQYF,TGTGCCAGCAGCCTCTTCGGGGGGCAGTACTTC,TRBV7-2,TRBJ2-7,-,-
CASSSGRSNEKLFF,TGTGCCAGCAGCTCAGGGAGGTCTAATGAAAAACTGTTTTTT,TRBV5-8,TRBJ1-4,-,-
CASSLGQTGELFF,TGTGCCAGCAGCTTGGGGCAAACCGGGGAGCTGTTTTTT,TRBV5-6,TRBJ2-2,-,-
CASSPGLADYNEQFF,TGTGCCAGCAGCCCGGGACTAGCCGACTACAATGAGCAGTTCTTC,TRBV7-7,TRBJ2-1,-,TRBD2
CASSLSILGGYGYTF,TGTGCCAGCAGTTTATCGATTCTGGGAGGCTATGGCTACACCTTC,TRBV27,TRBJ1-2,-,-
CASSGGSSRETQYF,TGTGCCAGCAGCGGGGGGAGTTCTCGAGAGACCCAGTACTTC,TRBV5-6,TRBJ2-5,-,-
CASSKAGNTIYF,TGTGCCAGCAGCAAGGCAGGAAACACCATATATTTT,TRBV21-1,TRBJ1-3,-,-
CASTAWRGGSTDTQYF,TGTGCCAGCACCGCGTGGCGCGGGGGTAGCACAGATACGCAGTATTTT,TRBV7-9,TRBJ2-3,-,TRBD2
CASSLGGGAYEQYF,TGTGCCAGCAGCTTAGGAGGGGGGGCCTACGAGCAGTACTTC,TRBV7-9,TRBJ2-7,few,-